The clone carrying this T cell receptor (beta chain) was counted at least ten times. These data belong to a study of T cells in Graves' hyperthyroidism and ophthalmopathy. Amplification of TCR beta CDR3 regions used RNA as the template. The primer set for the first-round RT-PCR of the TCR CDR3 was HTBI. TCRdb itself ran the multiplex PCR reads through MiXCR, one entry per CDR3 protein. Among around 420,000 distinct CDR3 sequences, approximately 14% were seen once, and the ten largest hold around 14%. This CDR3 has 17 residues. V was shortened by 5 bases and J by 5 bases, with 24 bases between the two germline ends. From germline, CDR1 is SEHNR and CDR2 FQNEAQ (reference sequence).

The chain carries TRBV7-9 and TRBJ2-5, with D possibly matching TRBD2 (5 bases). Sample: blood. This TCR came from a woman between 18 and 30 years old with Graves' hyperthyroidism. The CDR3 is CASSQTDSRARGETQYF. The CDR3 nucleotides read TGTGCCAGCAGCCAGACGGACTCCCGGGCACGGGGTGAGACCCAGTACTTC. The full variable domain, rest sourced from reference TRBV7-9 and TRBJ2-5, is DTGVSQNPRHKITKRGQNVTFRCDPISEHNRLYWYRQTLGQGPEFLTYFQNEAQLEKSRLLSDRFSAERPKGSFSTLEIQRTEQGDSAMYLCASSQTDSRARGETQYFGPGTRLLVL.